The next 3 T cell receptor beta chains were all read from a single sample in a study of long-term antiretroviral therapy in people with HIV. This was the immunoSEQ v3.0 assay at survey level. Profiled with immunoSEQ multiplex PCR; TCRdb holds only in-frame clones, not every one. Here the sample spans under 15,000 clones, 75% to 85% being singletons. Sample: unsorted PBMCs, taken 3.4 years after starting antiretroviral therapy. These receptors all stem from a man aged 40-49 years with HIV.

V and J are TRBV4-2 and TRBJ1-2, with D tentatively TRBD1 (5 bases). This CDR3 contains 15 residues. Per the germline V gene, CDR1 is LGHNA and CDR2 is YNFKEQ. With 2 bases removed from V and 4 bases from J, the gap between germline ends came to 14 bases. This chain's CDR3 is CASSQSSREVYGYTF. The CDR3 DNA follows: TGTGCCAGCAGCCAATCCTCCAGGGAGGTCTATGGCTACACCTTC.

This sequence joins TRBV7-9 and TRBJ2-3; D is ambiguous. Deletions cut 8 bases from V and 2 bases from J, with 11 bases between. This CDR3 is 13 amino acids long. The germline CDR1 and CDR2 sequences are SEHNR and FQNEAQ (reference sequence). CDR3 sequence reads: CASSPAPTDTQYF. As DNA, the CDR3 is TGTGCCAGCTCCCCGGCGCCCACAGATACGCAGTATTTT.

The genes are TRBV5-1 and TRBJ2-7; 10 nucleotides line up with TRBD1. The CDR3 has 14 amino acids. The germline V gene encodes CDR1 SGHRS and CDR2 YFSETQ. After removal of 7 bases from V and 1 base from J, the junction contained 5 bases not matched to a gene. The CDR3 DNA is TGCGCCAGCCAGGACAGGGGGGGTTCCTACGAGCAGTACTTC. Residues: CASQDRGGSYEQYF.